The sequence of this T cell receptor beta chain was determined in a study of regulatory T cells in long-lasting Graves disease. The time point: newly diagnosed GD, antithyroid drugs for less than 3 months. With RNA extracted from PBMCs as input, the TCR library was made. CDR3 length: 17 residues. The J segment lost 4 bases and the V segment lost 2 bases, leaving 8 bases of the junction unmatched. CDR1 and CDR2 (germline): MDHEN, SYDVKM. This clonotype was seen repeatedly, ten times or more. Arm-PCR of CDR3 regions and iRepertoire HTBI primers were used to build TCR beta libraries. TCRdb called the multiplex PCR reads again in MiXCR, with one record for every CDR3 protein. Counted here are some 410,000 distinct CDR3 sequences, about a sixth occurring once; the ten biggest clones make up around 11%. These data were also filed under a second study, of T cells in Graves' hyperthyroidism and ophthalmopathy. That paper adds: The majority of expanded thyroid clonotypes above 0.001 also appeared in blood.

Sequences were derived from peripheral blood mononuclear cells (PBMCs), sampled at new diagnosis, from a patient treated with antithyroid drugs. The rearrangement uses TRBV28 and TRBJ2-1; 10 positions agree with TRBD2. The clonotype originates from a woman in her twenties or thirties with Graves disease. As DNA, the CDR3 is TGTGCCAGCAGTTTAGCGGCTAGCGGGAGATTTTACAATGAGCAGTTCTTC. It translates to CASSLAASGRFYNEQFF. The full variable domain, completed using reference TRBV28 and TRBJ2-1, is DVKVTQSSRYLVKRTGEKVFLECVQDMDHENMFWYRQDPGLGLRLIYFSYDVKMKEKGDIPEGYSVSREKKERFSLILESASTNQTSMYLCASSLAASGRFYNEQFFGPGTRLTVL.